One sample yielded the 11 T cell receptor beta chains listed below, sequenced in a study of shared T cell receptors in the human thymus. TCRdb keeps only in-frame clones here, not all; method: immunoSEQ multiplex PCR. In the table there are 600,000 to 900,000 clones, approximately 85% of which are singletons. These same data were also listed under a study on human thymus T cells.

Sequenced sample: thymocytes. Receptors originate from a girl in the first two years of life with a congenital heart defect.

This chain uses TRBV27 with TRBJ2-7; 7 nucleotides agree with TRBD2. Germline V gene lookup returns CDR1 MNHEY and CDR2 SMNVEV (reference sequence). The V and J ends lost 3 bases and 2 bases, in that order; junction bases with no gene match: 4. The CDR3 runs 14 residues. The CDR3 region is CASSFREVAYEQYF. The CDR3 nucleotides are TGTGCCAGCAGTTTCCGGGAGGTGGCCTACGAGCAGTACTTC.

This clone turned up a few times. The V and J genes are TRBV6-1 and TRBJ2-1, with D uncertain. Trimming pared 0 bases from V and 8 bases from J, leaving 17 bases between. Germline V lookup: CDR1 MNHNS, CDR2 SASEGT. The CDR3 contains 16 residues. CDR3 DNA sequence: TGTGCCAGCAGTGAAGCGGGCGTCATTGCGCTTGATGAGCAGTTCTTC. It is translated as CASSEAGVIALDEQFF.

The chain's CDR3 is CASATTGGRPPSYNSPLHF. In DNA, the CDR3 is TGTGCTAGTGCCACTACGGGGGGGCGTCCCCCCTCCTATAATTCACCCCTCCACTTT. The chain links TRBV12-5 to TRBJ1-6; a possible D gene is TRBD1 (6 bases). The CDR3 loop spans 19 amino acids. Per the germline V gene, CDR1 is LGHNT and CDR2 is FRNRAP. Trimming removed 7 bases from V and 0 bases from J, with 22 bases in between. The full variable domain, with the rest looked up from reference TRBV12-5 and TRBJ1-6, is DARVTQTPRHKVTEMGQEVTMRCQPILGHNTVFWYRQTMMQGLELLAYFRNRAPLDDSGMPKDRFSAEMPDATLATLKIQPSEPRDSAVYFCASATTGGRPPSYNSPLHFGNGTRLTVT.

This clone was seen a handful of times. V and J are TRBV4-3 and TRBJ2-5; D perhaps matches TRBD1 (5 bases). V lost 3 bases, J lost 5 bases, and 16 bases lay in between. Per germline, CDR1 LGHNA and CDR2 YSLEER. The CDR3 runs 15 residues. The CDR3 sequence is CASSHWGALPETQYF. The CDR3 DNA follows: TGCGCCAGCAGCCACTGGGGCGCTCTACCGGAGACCCAGTACTTC.

This clone was recorded a few times. The chain carries TRBV15 and TRBJ2-1; TRBD1 aligns across 8 bases. This CDR3 spans 16 amino acids. CDR1 is LNHNV and CDR2 is YYDKDF in the germline V gene (reference sequence). Trimming cost V 0 bases and J 15 bases; bases outside gene matches: 16. The CDR3 sequence is CATSRDEDRALSLRFF. Written as DNA, the CDR3 is TGTGCCACCAGCAGAGACGAGGACAGGGCTCTGAGTTTGCGGTTCTTC.

The chain recombines TRBV7-6 with TRBJ2-1; TRBD1 matches 9 bases. This CDR3 has 18 residues. V lost 5 bases, J lost 3 bases, and 14 bases stayed unmatched. CDR1 is SGHVS, CDR2 FNYEAQ, per germline. CDR3 sequence: CASSLQMDRGLSYNEQFF. In DNA, the CDR3 is TGTGCCAGCAGCCTACAAATGGACAGGGGCCTAAGCTACAATGAGCAGTTCTTC.

The chain combines TRBV10-3 with TRBJ2-1; D might be TRBD1 (6 bases). V lost 4 bases, J lost 0 bases, and 19 bases lay in between. The CDR3 has 18 amino acids. The V gene's germline CDR1 is ENHRY and CDR2 SYGVKD. The CDR3 here is CAISAIWARGSSYNEQFF. DNA of the CDR3: TGTGCCATCAGTGCAATCTGGGCGAGGGGGAGCTCCTACAATGAGCAGTTCTTC.

The chain employs TRBV11-2 and TRBJ2-5, with 11 bases aligning to TRBD1. Trimming took 6 bases from V and 1 from J; bases not matched to a gene: 7. The germline V gene encodes CDR1 SGHAT and CDR2 FQNNGV. The CDR3 extends over 16 amino acids. The CDR3 sequence: CASRILGQGAQETQYF. The DNA of the CDR3 is TGTGCCAGCAGGATACTTGGACAGGGGGCCCAAGAGACCCAGTACTTC.

V usage is TRBV9 and J usage is TRBJ2-3; D might be TRBD2 (5 bases). The CDR3 totals 14 residues. Germline CDR1 SGDLS, CDR2 YYNGEE. With 3 bases removed from V and 0 bases from J, the gap between germline ends came to 8 bases. CDR3 loop: CASSEAVSTDTQYF. DNA of the CDR3: TGTGCCAGCAGCGAAGCGGTTAGCACAGATACGCAGTATTTT.

The chain combines TRBV2 with TRBJ1-2, with D tentatively TRBD1 (5 bases). Germline V gives CDR1 SNHLY, CDR2 FYNNEI. V lost 9 bases and J 6 bases, leaving 23 bases between the germline ends. CDR3 length equals 15 residues. DNA for the CDR3: TGTGCCAGGACGGGGGAACTGATGGCGGGGGATGGCTACACCTTC. This gives the protein CARTGELMAGDGYTF. Full variable domain (rest looked up from reference TRBV2 and TRBJ1-2): EPEVTQTPSHQVTQMGQEVILRCVPISNHLYFYWYRQILGQKVEFLVSFYNNEISEKSEIFDDQFSVERPDGSNFTLKIRSTKLEDSAMYFCARTGELMAGDGYTFGSGTRLTVV.

The chain has TRBV7-2 and TRBJ1-1; 9 bases agree with TRBD1. Trimming removed 1 base from V and 5 bases from J; junction bases left unmatched: 14. The germline CDR1 and CDR2 sequences are SGHTA and FQGNSA. The CDR3 has 18 amino acids. The CDR3 region is CASSLVSWTGEWGTEAFF. As DNA, the CDR3 is TGTGCCAGCAGCTTAGTGTCTTGGACAGGGGAATGGGGGACTGAAGCTTTCTTT.